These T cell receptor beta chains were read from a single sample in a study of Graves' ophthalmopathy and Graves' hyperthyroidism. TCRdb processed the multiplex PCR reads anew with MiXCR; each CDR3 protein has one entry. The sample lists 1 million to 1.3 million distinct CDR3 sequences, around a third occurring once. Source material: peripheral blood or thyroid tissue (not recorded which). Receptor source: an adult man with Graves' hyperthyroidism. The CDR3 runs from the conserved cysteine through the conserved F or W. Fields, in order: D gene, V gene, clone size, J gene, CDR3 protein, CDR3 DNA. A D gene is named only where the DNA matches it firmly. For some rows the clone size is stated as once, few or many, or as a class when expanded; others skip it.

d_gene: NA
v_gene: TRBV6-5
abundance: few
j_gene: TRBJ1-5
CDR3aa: CASSFPQGRQPQHF
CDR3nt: TGTGCCAGCAGTTTTCCGCAGGGACGGCAGCCCCAGCATTTT

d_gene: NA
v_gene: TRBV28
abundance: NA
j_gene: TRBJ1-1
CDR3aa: CASSFSLRRDAFF
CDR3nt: TGTGCCAGCAGTTTTTCTCTTAGGCGAGATGCTTTCTTT

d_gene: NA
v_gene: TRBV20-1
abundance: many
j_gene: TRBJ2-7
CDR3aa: CSANSQSSYEQYF
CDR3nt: TGCAGTGCTAACAGCCAGAGTTCCTACGAGCAGTACTTC

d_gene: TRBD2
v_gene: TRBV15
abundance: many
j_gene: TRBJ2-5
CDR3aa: CATSRDPGLAGLKETQYF
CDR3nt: TGTGCCACCAGCAGAGATCCGGGACTAGCGGGATTAAAAGAGACCCAGTACTTC

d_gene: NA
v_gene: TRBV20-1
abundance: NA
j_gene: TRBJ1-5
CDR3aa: CSARAGDQPQHF
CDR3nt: TGCAGTGCTAGGGCAGGAGATCAGCCCCAGCATTTT

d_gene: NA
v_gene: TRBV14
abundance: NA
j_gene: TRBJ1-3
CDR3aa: CASSQDMWEAGLLSGNTIYF
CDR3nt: TGTGCCAGCAGCCAAGATATGTGGGAAGCCGGTCTCCTCTCTGGAAACACCATATATTTT

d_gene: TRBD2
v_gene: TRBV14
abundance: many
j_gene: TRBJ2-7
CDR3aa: CASSQTTSGEIYEQYF
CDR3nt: TGTGCCAGCAGCCAAACGACTAGCGGGGAGATCTACGAGCAGTACTTC

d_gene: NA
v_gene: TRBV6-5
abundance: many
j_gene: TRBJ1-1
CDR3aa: CASSYSGVEAFF
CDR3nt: TGTGCCAGCAGTTACTCGGGCGTGGAGGCTTTCTTT

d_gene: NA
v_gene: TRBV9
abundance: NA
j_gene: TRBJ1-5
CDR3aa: CASSLQRGGSETQHF
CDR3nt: TGTGCCAGCAGTCTCCAGAGGGGGGGCTCGGAGACGCAGCATTTT

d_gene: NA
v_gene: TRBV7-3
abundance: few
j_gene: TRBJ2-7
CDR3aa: CASSLMEGAYEQYF
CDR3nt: TGTGCCAGCAGCTTAATGGAGGGGGCCTACGAGCAGTACTTC

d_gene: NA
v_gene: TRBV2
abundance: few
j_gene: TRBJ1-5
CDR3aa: CASSLGIGQRGDYNQPQHF
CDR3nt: TGTGCCAGCAGTTTGGGAATCGGGCAGAGGGGGGACTACAATCAGCCCCAGCATTTT

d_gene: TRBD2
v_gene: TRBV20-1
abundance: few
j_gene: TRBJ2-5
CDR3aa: CSASIGTSVIRETQYF
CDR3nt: TGCAGTGCTAGCATTGGGACTAGCGTTATCCGGGAGACCCAGTACTTC

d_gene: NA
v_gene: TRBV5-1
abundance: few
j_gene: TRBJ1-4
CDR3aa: CASKYSADNEKLFF
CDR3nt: TGCGCCAGCAAGTACTCTGCAGATAATGAAAAACTGTTTTTT

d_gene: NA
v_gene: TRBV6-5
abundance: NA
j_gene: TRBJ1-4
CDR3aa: CASSYGGVANEKLFF
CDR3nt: TGTGCCAGCAGTTACGGAGGCGTAGCTAATGAAAAACTGTTTTTT

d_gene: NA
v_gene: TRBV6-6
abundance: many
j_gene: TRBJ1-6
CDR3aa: CASSYYPPLHF
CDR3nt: TGTGCCAGCAGTTACTACCCACCCCTCCACTTT

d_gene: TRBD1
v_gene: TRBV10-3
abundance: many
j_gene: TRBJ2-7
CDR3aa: CAISEQGQRYEQYF
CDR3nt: TGTGCCATCAGTGAACAGGGGCAGCGCTACGAGCAGTACTTC

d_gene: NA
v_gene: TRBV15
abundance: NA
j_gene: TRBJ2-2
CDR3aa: CATSTTGTRGTGELFF
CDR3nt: TGTGCCACCAGCACTACGGGGACGAGAGGCACCGGGGAGCTGTTTTTT

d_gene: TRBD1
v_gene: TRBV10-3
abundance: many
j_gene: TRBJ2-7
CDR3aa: CAIRGTGGGYEQYF
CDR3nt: TGTGCCATCAGGGGGACAGGGGGCGGCTACGAGCAGTACTTC

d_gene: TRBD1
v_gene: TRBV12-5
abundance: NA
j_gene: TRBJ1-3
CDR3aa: CASGLGTGLDSGNTIYF
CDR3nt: TGTGCTAGTGGTTTGGGGACAGGGTTGGACTCTGGAAACACCATATATTTT

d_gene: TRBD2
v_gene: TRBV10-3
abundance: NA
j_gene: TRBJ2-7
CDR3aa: CASSYQGGRTYEQYF
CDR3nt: TGTGCCAGCAGTTACCAGGGAGGGCGCACCTACGAGCAGTACTTC

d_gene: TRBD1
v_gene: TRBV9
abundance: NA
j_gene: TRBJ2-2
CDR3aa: CAGSVNRDRVSNTGELFF
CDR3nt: TGTGCCGGCAGCGTGAACCGGGACAGGGTGTCGAACACCGGGGAGCTGTTTTTT

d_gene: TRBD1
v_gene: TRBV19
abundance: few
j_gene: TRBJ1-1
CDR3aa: CASTDVGTGVRVGAFF
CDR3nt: TGTGCCAGTACCGACGTGGGGACAGGGGTTCGGGTAGGGGCTTTCTTT

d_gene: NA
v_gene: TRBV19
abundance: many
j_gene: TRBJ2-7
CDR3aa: CASSTGRSSYEQYF
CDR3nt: TGTGCCAGTAGTACCGGACGGAGCTCCTACGAGCAGTACTTC

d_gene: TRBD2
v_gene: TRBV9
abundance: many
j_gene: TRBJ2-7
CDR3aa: CASSGGTSGYEQYF
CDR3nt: TGTGCCAGCAGCGGGGGGACTAGCGGATACGAGCAGTACTTC

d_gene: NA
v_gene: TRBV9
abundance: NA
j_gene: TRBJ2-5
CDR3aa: CASSVRQRRGETQYF
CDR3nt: TGTGCCAGCAGCGTGAGACAGAGGCGCGGGGAGACCCAGTACTTC

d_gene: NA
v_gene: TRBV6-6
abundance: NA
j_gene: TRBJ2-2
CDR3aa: CASSYAESGPGELFF
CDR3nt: TGTGCCAGCAGTTACGCCGAGTCGGGCCCCGGGGAGCTGTTTTTT

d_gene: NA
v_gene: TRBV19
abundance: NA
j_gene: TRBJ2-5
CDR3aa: CASSIFFDRHVAETQYF
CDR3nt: TGTGCCAGTAGTATCTTCTTCGACAGACATGTAGCGGAGACCCAGTACTTC

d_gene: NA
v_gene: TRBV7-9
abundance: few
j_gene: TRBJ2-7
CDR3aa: CASSRDRYYEQYF
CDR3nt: TGTGCCAGCTCTCGGGACCGCTACTACGAGCAGTACTTC

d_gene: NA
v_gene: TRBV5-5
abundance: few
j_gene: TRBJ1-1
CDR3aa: CASSLHLENTEAFF
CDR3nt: TGTGCCAGCAGCCTACACCTGGAGAACACTGAAGCTTTCTTT

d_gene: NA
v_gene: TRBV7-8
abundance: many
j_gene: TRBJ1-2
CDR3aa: CASSPGRYGYTF
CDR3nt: TGTGCCAGCAGCCCGGGACGCTATGGCTACACCTTC

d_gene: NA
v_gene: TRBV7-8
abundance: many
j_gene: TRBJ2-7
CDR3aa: CASSNKWDHAEQYF
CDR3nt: TGTGCCAGCAGCAATAAGTGGGACCATGCGGAGCAGTACTTC

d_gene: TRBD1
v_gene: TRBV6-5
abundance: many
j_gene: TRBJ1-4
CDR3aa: CASRTGFGGEKLFF
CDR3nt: TGTGCCAGCAGGACAGGGTTCGGGGGTGAAAAACTGTTTTTT

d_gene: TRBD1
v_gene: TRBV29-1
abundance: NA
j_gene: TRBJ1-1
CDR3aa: CSNGQGRTEAFF
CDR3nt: TGCAGCAACGGACAGGGGAGGACTGAAGCTTTCTTT

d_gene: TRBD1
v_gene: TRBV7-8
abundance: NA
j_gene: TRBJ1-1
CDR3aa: CASSTIPGQPWSNTEAFF
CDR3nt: TGTGCCAGCAGCACAATACCGGGACAGCCCTGGTCGAACACTGAAGCTTTCTTT

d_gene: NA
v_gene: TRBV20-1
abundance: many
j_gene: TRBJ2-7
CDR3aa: CSARDRGVGYEQYF
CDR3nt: TGCAGTGCTAGAGATCGCGGGGTCGGCTACGAGCAGTACTTC

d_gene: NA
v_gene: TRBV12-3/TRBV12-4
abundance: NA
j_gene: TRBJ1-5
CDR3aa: CASSPQGSHQPQHF
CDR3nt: TGTGCCAGCAGTCCCCAGGGGTCCCATCAGCCCCAGCATTTT

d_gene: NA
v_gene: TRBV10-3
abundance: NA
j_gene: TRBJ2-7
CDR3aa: CAISAPPTGTAKYEQYF
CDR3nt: TGTGCCATCAGTGCTCCCCCCACCGGGACGGCGAAATACGAGCAGTACTTC

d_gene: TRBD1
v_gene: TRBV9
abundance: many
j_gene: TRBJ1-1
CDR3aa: CASSVGQGTEAFF
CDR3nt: TGTGCCAGCAGCGTAGGACAGGGGACTGAAGCTTTCTTT

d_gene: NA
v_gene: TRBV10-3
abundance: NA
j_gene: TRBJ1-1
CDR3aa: CASSLYIFGQSAEAFF
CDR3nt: TGTGCCAGCAGTTTATATATCTTTGGGCAGTCAGCTGAAGCTTTCTTT

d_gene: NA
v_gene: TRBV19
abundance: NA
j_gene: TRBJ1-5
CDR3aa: CASRGLQGLNQPQHF
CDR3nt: TGTGCCAGTAGGGGACTGCAGGGTCTGAATCAGCCCCAGCATTTT

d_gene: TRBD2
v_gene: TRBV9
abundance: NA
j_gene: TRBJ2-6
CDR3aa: CASSGLAERYSGANVLTF
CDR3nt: TGTGCCAGCAGCGGACTAGCGGAGAGGTACTCTGGGGCCAACGTCCTGACTTTC

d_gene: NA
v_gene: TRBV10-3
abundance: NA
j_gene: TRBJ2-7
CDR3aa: CASTYQPVPYEQYF
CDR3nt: TGTGCCAGCACCTACCAGCCAGTCCCCTACGAGCAGTACTTC

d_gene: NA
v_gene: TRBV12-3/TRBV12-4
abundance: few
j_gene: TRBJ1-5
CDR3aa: CASSPYSQPQHF
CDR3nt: TGTGCCAGCAGTCCTTATAGTCAGCCCCAGCATTTT

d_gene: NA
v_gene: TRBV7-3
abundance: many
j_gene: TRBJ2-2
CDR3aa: CASSPGPDTGELFF
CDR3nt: TGTGCCAGCAGCCCCGGTCCCGACACCGGGGAGCTGTTTTTT

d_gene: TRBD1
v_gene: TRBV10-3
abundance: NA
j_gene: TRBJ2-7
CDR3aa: CASTLPDRDYEQYF
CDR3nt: TGTGCCAGCACCCTACCGGACAGGGACTACGAGCAGTACTTC

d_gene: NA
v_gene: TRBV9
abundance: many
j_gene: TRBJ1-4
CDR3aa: CASSAGPSGPNEKLFF
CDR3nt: TGTGCCAGCAGCGCTGGACCTTCTGGCCCTAATGAAAAACTGTTTTTT

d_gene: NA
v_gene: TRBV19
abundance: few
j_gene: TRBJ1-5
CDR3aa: CASTPPGINQPQHF
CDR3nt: TGTGCCAGTACCCCCCCCGGGATTAATCAGCCCCAGCATTTT

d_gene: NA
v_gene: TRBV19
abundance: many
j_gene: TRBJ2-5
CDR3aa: CASSPGQGLPMGRTQYF
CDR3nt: TGTGCCAGTAGTCCAGGGCAGGGACTGCCTATGGGAAGGACCCAGTACTTC

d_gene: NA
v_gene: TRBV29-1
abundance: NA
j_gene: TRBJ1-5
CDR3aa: CSIRNNNQPQHF
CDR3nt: TGCAGCATTCGTAATAACAATCAGCCCCAGCATTTT

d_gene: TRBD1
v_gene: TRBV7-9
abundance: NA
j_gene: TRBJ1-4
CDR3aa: CASSPGTGVANEKLFF
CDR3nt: TGTGCCAGCTCACCCGGGACAGGGGTTGCTAATGAAAAACTGTTTTTT

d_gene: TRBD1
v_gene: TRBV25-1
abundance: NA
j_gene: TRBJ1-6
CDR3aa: CASTGTGVSSPLHF
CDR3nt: TGTGCCAGCACCGGGACAGGGGTATCCTCACCCCTCCACTTT

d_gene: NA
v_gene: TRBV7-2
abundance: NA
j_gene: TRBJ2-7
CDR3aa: CASRDQAGSYEQYF
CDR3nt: TGTGCCAGCAGAGATCAGGCAGGGAGCTACGAGCAGTACTTC

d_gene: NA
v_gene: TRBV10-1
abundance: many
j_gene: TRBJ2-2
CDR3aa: CASRQGINTGELFF
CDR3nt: TGCGCCAGCAGACAAGGAATTAACACCGGGGAGCTGTTTTTT

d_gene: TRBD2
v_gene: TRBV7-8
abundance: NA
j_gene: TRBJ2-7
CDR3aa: CASIEGLAGGGYEQYF
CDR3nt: TGTGCCAGCATCGAGGGGCTAGCGGGGGGCGGGTACGAGCAGTACTTC

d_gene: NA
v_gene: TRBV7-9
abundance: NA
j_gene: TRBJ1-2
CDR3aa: CASSLNIDYDYGYTF
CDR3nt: TGTGCCAGCAGCTTGAATATCGACTATGACTATGGCTACACCTTC